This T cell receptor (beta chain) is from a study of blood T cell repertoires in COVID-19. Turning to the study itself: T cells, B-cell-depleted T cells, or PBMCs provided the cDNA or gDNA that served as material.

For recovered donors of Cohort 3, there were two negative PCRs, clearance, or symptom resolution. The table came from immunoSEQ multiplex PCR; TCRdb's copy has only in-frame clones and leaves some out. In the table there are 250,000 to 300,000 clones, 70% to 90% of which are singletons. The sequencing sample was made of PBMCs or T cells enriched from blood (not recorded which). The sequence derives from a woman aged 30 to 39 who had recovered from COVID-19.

CDR3 sequence: CASRTGQGDQPQHF. Here the CDR3 DNA reads TGTGCCAGCAGAACAGGACAGGGGGATCAGCCCCAGCATTTT. The rearrangement uses TRBV28 and TRBJ1-5; 10 bases are shared with TRBD1. CDR1 and CDR2 from the germline V gene are MDHEN and SYDVKM. After removal of 6 bases from V and 5 bases from J, the junction contained 4 bases not matched to a gene. CDR3 length: 14 residues.